This entry describes one TCR beta chain. The target antigen is unknown. These data come from a study of T cells in tuberculosis. General study points: Active tuberculosis patients had shorter CDR3-alpha; the beta difference was nonsignificant.

CDR1 and CDR2 from the germline V gene are SGHRS and YFSETQ. This CDR3 contains 14 residues. V dropped 4 bases and J dropped 2 bases, with 12 bases sitting between them. The time point here: new active TB diagnosis, blood taken before or within 7 days of starting treatment. Sequencing used immunoSEQ multiplex PCR; TCRdb keeps in-frame clones, though not all of them. This table holds about 34,000 clones, around 90% found once. Sequenced here: PBMCs, sampled at tuberculosis diagnosis. The gene calls are TRBV5-1 and TRBJ1-1; D is perhaps TRBD1 (6 bases). This TCR came from an adult with tuberculosis. Here the CDR3 reads CASSARTDNTEAFF. The CDR3 DNA reads TGCGCCAGCAGCGCGCGGACAGACAACACTGAAGCTTTCTTT.